Sequencing of this T cell receptor beta chain was carried out in a study of radiation and T cells in renal cell carcinoma (dated by TCRdb to 2020 to 2022). With regard to the full study: In total, roughly 51 samples underwent TCR beta sequencing: 25 or so tumors plus 27 peripheral blood samples. Across all 50 or so samples, under 5 million unique CDR3 nucleotide sequences, encoding around 2.4 million unique CDR3 amino acid sequences, were identified. The last blood draw happened 4 weeks after radiation, timed to coincide with nephrectomy. What the study reported, not specific to this receptor: Because no pretreatment tumor biopsies were available, whether clonotypes were present in the tumor at baseline could not be determined. Dynamics of the blood repertoire were not tracked past 4 weeks after treatment. Top tumor clonotypes rose in blood from baseline to 2 weeks post-radiation, then contracted by 4 weeks, suggesting transient expansion of tumor-resident clones. The single-armed trial design could not address effects of radiation dose or scheduling on the TCR repertoire.

The CDR3, cysteine through phenylalanine, is 14 amino acids long. Only the CDR3 DNA is retained, 42 bases long and in frame from the first base. The germline V gene (reference sequence) specifies MNHNY as CDR1 and SVGAGI as CDR2. V is cut by 5 bases and J by 0 bases, and the space between the germline ends is 11 bases. To note about this clone: The antigen this receptor binds is unknown. Base-call qualities are not available, and no considerably larger clone is one nucleotide away.

The time point label on this specimen signifies: blood 4 weeks post-SBRT, at nephrectomy. This specimen's treatment or condition label, interpreted: 15 Gy SBRT to primary tumor, nephrectomy 4 weeks later. Samples were obtained from a clinical trial, in which 15 Gy stereotactic body radiation therapy was delivered to primary renal cell carcinomas and nephrectomy was performed 4 weeks later. To follow tumor-enriched clonotypes, serial peripheral blood was collected from radiation-treated patients at baseline and at 2 weeks and 4 weeks after SBRT. All patients had renal cell carcinoma with clear cell pathology. The QIAamp DNA Blood Mini Kit (Qiagen) was used to prepare genomic DNA for TCR sequencing. Samples were included in the analyses only if all quality control checks were passed. TCR beta libraries were generated from genomic DNA with the immunoSEQ kit, following the manufacturer's recommendations. To prepare the libraries, a first multiplex PCR with proprietary primers was run, followed by a second PCR that added unique barcodes, and a bead cleanup was done after each round. A positive control reaction and a negative control reaction, both provided in the kit, were run with every batch of samples. The final libraries underwent checking on an Agilent 4200 TapeStation D1000 ScreenTape, volumetric pooling, and quantification by qPCR. Sequencing ran on an Illumina NextSeq500 with a MidOutput 150-cycle cartridge, using 156 Read1 and 15 Index1 cycles with kit custom primers. The pooled library was loaded at around 1.1 pM with a roughly 20% PhiX control spike-in. The study's own analysis went as follows. Vendor-processed data were analyzed in R, with a clonotype defined as all T cells sharing the same CDR3 nucleotide sequence. For clone abundance analyses, frequencies were normalized to the 10,000 most abundant clones in each sample. Public T cell clones, which averaged fewer than five per sample, were removed prior to analysis. An abundance difference of at least 32-fold between compartments was the criterion for calling clonotypes tumor-enriched or baseline blood-enriched. Clonotypes expanded or contracted between blood time points were identified with a beta-binomial differential abundance model. Tumor-blood repertoire similarity was measured with the Baroni-Urbani and Buser coefficient, and groups were compared using two-tailed Wilcoxon tests in R. TCRdb limited this immuneACCESS table to in-frame rearrangements with V and J called. A share of clones is missing; checked studies link under half to unresolved V genes, and the rest is unexplained. Clone size and V and J calls were adopted from that table, with D and trimming inferred from the DNA. This sample has approximately 150,000 clones in its table, and 65% to 90% of those were observed once. The ten largest clones add up to 15% to 20% of the sample.

Sequencing used blood, obtained from a patient whose treatment included radiotherapy and nephrectomy. This sequence was found in a woman aged 50 to 60 with renal cell carcinoma. The chain is assembled from TRBV6-6 and TRBJ2-7, with the D gene uncertain. Read as DNA, the sequence is TGTGCCAGCAGTGCGAGACATAACTCCTACGAGCAGTACTTC. The translation is CASSARHNSYEQYF.